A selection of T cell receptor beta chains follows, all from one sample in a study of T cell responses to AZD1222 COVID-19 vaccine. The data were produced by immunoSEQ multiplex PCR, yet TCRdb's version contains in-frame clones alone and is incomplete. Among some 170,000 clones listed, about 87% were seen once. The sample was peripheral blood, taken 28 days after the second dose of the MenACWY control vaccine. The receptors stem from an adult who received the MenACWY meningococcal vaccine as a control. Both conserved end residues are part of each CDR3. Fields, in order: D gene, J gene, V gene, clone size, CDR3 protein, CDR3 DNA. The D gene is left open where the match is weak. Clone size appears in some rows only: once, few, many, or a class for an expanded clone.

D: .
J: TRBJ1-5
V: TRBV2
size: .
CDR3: CASSEVGQPQHF
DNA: TGTGCCAGCAGTGAAGTAGGCCAGCCCCAGCATTTT

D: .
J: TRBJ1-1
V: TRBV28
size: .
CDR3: CASHERRRMNTEAFF
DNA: TGTGCCAGCCACGAGCGCAGGCGTATGAACACTGAAGCTTTCTTT

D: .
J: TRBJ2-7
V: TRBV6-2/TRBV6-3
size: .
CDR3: CASSLPPVYEQYF
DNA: TGTGCCAGCAGTCTACCACCTGTTTACGAGCAGTACTTC

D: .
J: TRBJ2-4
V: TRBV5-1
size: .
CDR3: CASSLGGGAKNIQYF
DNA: TGCGCCAGCAGCTTAGGTGGGGGAGCCAAAAACATTCAGTACTTC

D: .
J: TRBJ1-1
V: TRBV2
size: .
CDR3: CASIRTPKDTEAFF
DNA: TGTGCCAGCATTAGGACCCCTAAGGACACTGAAGCTTTCTTT

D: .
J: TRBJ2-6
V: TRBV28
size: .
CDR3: CASIGTTGANVLTF
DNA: TGTGCCAGCATTGGAACTACCGGGGCCAACGTCCTGACTTTC

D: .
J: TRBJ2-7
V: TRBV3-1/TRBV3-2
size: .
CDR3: CASSQAGSAGEQYF
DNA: TGTGCCAGCAGCCAAGCCGGGTCCGCCGGCGAGCAGTACTTC

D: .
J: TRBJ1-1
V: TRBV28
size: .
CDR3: CASSLLGGAFF
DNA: TGTGCCAGCAGTTTACTTGGGGGGGCTTTCTTT

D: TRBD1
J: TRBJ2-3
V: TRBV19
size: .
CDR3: CASSIAQGAPSFDTQYF
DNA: TGTGCCAGTAGTATAGCTCAGGGGGCGCCGTCTTTTGATACGCAGTATTTT

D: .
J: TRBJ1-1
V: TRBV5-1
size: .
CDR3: CASSLSTAGTEAFF
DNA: TGCGCCAGCAGCTTGTCGACGGCCGGGACTGAAGCTTTCTTT

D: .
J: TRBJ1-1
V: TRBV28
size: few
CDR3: CASSWAGFSTEAFF
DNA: TGTGCCAGCAGTTGGGCGGGGTTTTCGACTGAAGCTTTCTTT

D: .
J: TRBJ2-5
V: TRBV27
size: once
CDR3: CASRLASQETQYF
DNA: TGTGCCAGCAGGTTGGCTAGTCAGGAGACCCAGTACTTC

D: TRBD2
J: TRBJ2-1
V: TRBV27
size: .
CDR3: CASSQRGLAGNEQFF
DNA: TGTGCCAGCAGCCAAAGGGGACTAGCGGGCAATGAGCAGTTCTTC

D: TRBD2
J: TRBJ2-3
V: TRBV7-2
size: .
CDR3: CASSLQAGGPSTDTQYF
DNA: TGTGCCAGCAGCTTACAAGCGGGAGGGCCCAGCACAGATACGCAGTATTTT

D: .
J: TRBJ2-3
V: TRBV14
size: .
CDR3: CASSTPGADTQYF
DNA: TGTGCCAGCAGCACTCCAGGGGCAGATACGCAGTATTTT

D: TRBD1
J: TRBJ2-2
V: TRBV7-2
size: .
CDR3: CASSWRQGPTGELFF
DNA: TGTGCCAGCAGCTGGCGACAGGGTCCCACCGGGGAGCTGTTTTTT

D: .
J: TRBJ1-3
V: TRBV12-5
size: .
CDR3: CASGLGGSGNTIYF
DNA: TGTGCTAGTGGTCTTGGGGGCTCTGGAAACACCATATATTTT

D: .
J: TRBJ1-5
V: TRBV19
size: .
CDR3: CASSDAAGAAQSRPQHF
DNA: TGTGCCAGTAGTGACGCGGCGGGGGCCGCTCAGTCTCGGCCCCAGCATTTT

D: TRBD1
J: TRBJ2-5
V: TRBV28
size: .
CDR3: CASSPFTGTGVGETQYF
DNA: TGTGCCAGCAGTCCTTTCACCGGGACAGGGGTTGGGGAGACCCAGTACTTC

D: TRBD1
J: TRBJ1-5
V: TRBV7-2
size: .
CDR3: CASSLGQGRGPQHF
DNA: TGTGCCAGCAGCTTAGGACAGGGGAGGGGGCCCCAGCATTTT

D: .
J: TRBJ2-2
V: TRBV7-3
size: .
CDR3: CASAPWTGELFF
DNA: TGTGCCAGCGCGCCATGGACCGGGGAGCTGTTTTTT

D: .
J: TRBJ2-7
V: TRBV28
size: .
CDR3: CASSPPGPSYEQYF
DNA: TGTGCCAGCAGTCCTCCGGGCCCTTCCTACGAGCAGTACTTC

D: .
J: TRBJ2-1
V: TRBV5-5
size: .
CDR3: CASSFGGMSQFF
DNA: TGTGCCAGCAGCTTCGGGGGTATGTCGCAGTTCTTC

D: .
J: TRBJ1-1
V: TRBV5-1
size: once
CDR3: CASSFIGGTEAFF
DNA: TGCGCCAGCAGCTTTATTGGTGGCACTGAAGCTTTCTTT

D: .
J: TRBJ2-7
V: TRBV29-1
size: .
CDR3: CSVSLPYEQYF
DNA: TGCAGCGTCTCGCTTCCCTACGAGCAGTACTTC

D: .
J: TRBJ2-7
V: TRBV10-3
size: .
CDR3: CAISETGHEQYF
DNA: TGTGCCATCAGCGAAACGGGGCACGAGCAGTACTTC